Following are 10 T cell receptor beta chains from one sample sequenced in a study of neurological immune-mediated disorders. TCRdb independently ran MiXCR on the 5' RACE reads; one entry per CDR3 protein. Of about 66,000 distinct CDR3 sequences in the sample, 3.4% were seen once. Sample: PBMCs. These receptors all come from a man in his forties with multiple sclerosis.

Ten or more counts support this clonotype. The chain recombines TRBV7-2 with TRBJ1-5; 7 bases fit TRBD1. Trimming took 4 bases from V and 7 from J; bases not matched to a gene: 7. Looked up from germline, CDR1 is SGHTA and CDR2 is FQGNSA. The CDR3 contains 14 residues. In DNA, the CDR3 is TGTGCCAGCAGCTCCCGACAGGGAAGCCAGCCCCAGCATTTT. It specifies CASSSRQGSQPQHF. The full variable domain, its missing parts supplied by reference TRBV7-2 and TRBJ1-5, is GAGVSQSPSNKVTEKGKDVELRCDPISGHTALYWYRQSLGQGLEFLIYFQGNSAPDKSGLPSDRFSAERTGGSVSTLTIQRTQQEDSAVYLCASSSRQGSQPQHFGDGTRLSIL.

In this sample, this clonotype turned up many times. The chain links TRBV19 to TRBJ1-5; 9 bases align to TRBD1. V shed 4 bases and J 7 bases; nucleotides not matched to a gene: 14. From germline, CDR1 is LNHDA and CDR2 SQIVND (reference sequence). The CDR3 runs to 17 residues. The CDR3 DNA is TGTGCCAGTAGTACCACCGACAGGGGGAATAGAGGACAGCCCCAGCATTTT. Translated: CASSTTDRGNRGQPQHF.

Many counts were recorded for this clonotype. This chain joins TRBV12-3 or TRBV12-4 and TRBJ1-1; D is ambiguous. The length of the CDR3 is 14 residues. The V end was cut by 6 bases, the J end by 5 bases, with 16 bases between. The CDR3 loop reads CASRRNGGRTEAFF. In nucleotides, the CDR3 is TGTGCCAGCAGACGCAATGGAGGTCGGACTGAAGCTTTCTTT.

This clonotype was picked up many times. The chain has TRBV20-1 and TRBJ2-3; 11 bases map to TRBD2. The CDR3 consists of 18 residues. Looked up from germline, CDR1 is DFQATT and CDR2 is SNEGSKA (reference sequence). V lost 0 bases, J lost 0 bases, and 8 bases stayed unmatched. In DNA, the CDR3 is TGCAGTGCTAGAGATCTGGGACTAGCGGTTATAAGCACAGATACGCAGTATTTT. This gives the protein CSARDLGLAVISTDTQYF.

This clonotype was observed many times. The V call is TRBV29-1, the J call TRBJ2-3; 8 bases align to TRBD2. V was pared by 4 bases and J by 0 bases, with 9 bases of the junction left unmatched. This CDR3 region has 16 residues. The germline gives CDR1 SQVTM, CDR2 ANQGSEA. The CDR3: CSVVGSGGSSTDTQYF. The CDR3 DNA reads TGCAGCGTTGTGGGCAGCGGGGGCTCTAGCACAGATACGCAGTATTTT.

This clonotype has ten or more counts. The DNA of the CDR3 is TGTGCCAGCAGCCAAGGTATGGGACAGGGATACGAGCAGTACTTC. Amino acids: CASSQGMGQGYEQYF. The V and J genes are TRBV3-1 and TRBJ2-7; 9 nucleotides align to TRBD1. Trimming took 1 base from V and 4 from J; bases not matched to a gene: 5. This CDR3 has 15 amino acids. Germline V gives CDR1 LGHDT, CDR2 YNNKEL (reference sequence).

This clonotype was observed at least ten times. The rearrangement joins TRBV5-1 to TRBJ2-1, with D tentatively TRBD1 or TRBD2 (5 bases each). Trimming shortened V by 4 bases and J by 0 bases, and 20 bases separated the two germline ends. CDR1 SGHRS and CDR2 YFSETQ come from the germline V gene. CDR3 size: 18 residues. The CDR3 is CASSNAGLAGSSYNEQFF. The DNA of the CDR3 is TGCGCCAGCAGCAACGCTGGGCTAGCAGGGAGCTCCTACAATGAGCAGTTCTTC.

At least ten counts were recorded for this clonotype. V usage is TRBV12-3 or TRBV12-4 and J usage is TRBJ2-1, with D perhaps TRBD1 (6 bases). V shed 3 bases and J shed 2 bases, with 11 bases lying between them. There are 15 residues in the CDR3. For the CDR3, the DNA is TGTGCCAGCAGTTTTTCAGGGGACCCCTACAATGAGCAGTTCTTC. It yields the protein CASSFSGDPYNEQFF.

This clonotype was picked up a small number of times. The chain couples TRBV14 to TRBJ1-4; tentatively, D is TRBD1 (6 bases). Germline CDR1 SGHDN, CDR2 FVKESK. This CDR3 spans 15 amino acids. Trimming took 3 bases from V and 3 from J, leaving 11 bases between them. DNA of the CDR3: TGTGCCAGCAGCCACTCAGGGGAAGCTAATGAAAAACTGTTTTTT. Translation: CASSHSGEANEKLFF.

The table lists this clonotype with many counts. The chain is built from TRBV2 and TRBJ2-2, with D possibly TRBD1 on 6 matching bases. Germline-derived CDR1 and CDR2 are SNHLY and FYNNEI. The CDR3 covers 13 residues. The V end was cut by 11 bases, the J end by 0 bases, with 10 bases between. CDR3 DNA: TGTGCCTCCCGGGACACGAACACCGGGGAGCTGTTTTTT. Amino acids: CASRDTNTGELFF. Together with reference TRBV2 and TRBJ2-2, the CDR3 gives the full variable domain: EPEVTQTPSHQVTQMGQEVILRCVPISNHLYFYWYRQILGQKVEFLVSFYNNEISEKSEIFDDQFSVERPDGSNFTLKIRSTKLEDSAMYFCASRDTNTGELFFGEGSRLTVL.